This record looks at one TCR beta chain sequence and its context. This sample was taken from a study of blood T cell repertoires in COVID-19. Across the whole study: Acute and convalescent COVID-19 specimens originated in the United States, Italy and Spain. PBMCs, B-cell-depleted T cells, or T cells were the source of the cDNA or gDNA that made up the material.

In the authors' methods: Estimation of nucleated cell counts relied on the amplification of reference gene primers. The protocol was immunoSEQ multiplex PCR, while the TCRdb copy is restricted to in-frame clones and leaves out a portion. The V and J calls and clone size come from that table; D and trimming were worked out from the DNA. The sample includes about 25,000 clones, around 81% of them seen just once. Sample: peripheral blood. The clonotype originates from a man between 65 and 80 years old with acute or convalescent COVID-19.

This CDR3 reads CASSSGQLNTIYF. CDR3 in DNA: TGTGCCAGCAGCTCAGGACAGCTAAACACCATATATTTT. The rearrangement joins TRBV7-2 to TRBJ1-3; possibly TRBD1 for D (6 bases). Looked up from germline, CDR1 is SGHTA and CDR2 is FQGNSA. The CDR3 totals 13 residues. The V gene lost 4 bases and the J gene lost 6 bases, with 10 bases spanning the gap.